This T cell receptor beta chain was recovered during a study of cytomegalovirus exposure and HLA in healthy donors. The study, taken as a whole, reports: A prior analysis recorded that most TCR beta V segments were productive about 90% or about 30% of the time.

CDR1 and CDR2 from the germline V gene are KGHSH and LQKENI. The CDR3 is 17 residues long. Trimming at V came to 4 bases and at J to 4 bases, leaving 7 bases not matched to a gene. Remarks on this clone: Its specificity is unknown.

With 60 Vbeta and 13 Jbeta primers, the PCR was carried out. Data came from immunoSEQ multiplex PCR; TCRdb stores just in-frame clones and leaves some out. The sample consists of roughly 99,000 clones, 74% of them appearing once. The source material was PBMCs. The source is a woman between 40 and 55 years old in good health and CMV-seropositive. The chain carries TRBV18 and TRBJ1-6; TRBD1 aligns across 10 bases. Here the CDR3 DNA reads TGTGCCAGCTCACGGGGGGACAGGGGTTCGTATAATTCACCCCTCCACTTT. Translating gives CASSRGDRGSYNSPLHF.